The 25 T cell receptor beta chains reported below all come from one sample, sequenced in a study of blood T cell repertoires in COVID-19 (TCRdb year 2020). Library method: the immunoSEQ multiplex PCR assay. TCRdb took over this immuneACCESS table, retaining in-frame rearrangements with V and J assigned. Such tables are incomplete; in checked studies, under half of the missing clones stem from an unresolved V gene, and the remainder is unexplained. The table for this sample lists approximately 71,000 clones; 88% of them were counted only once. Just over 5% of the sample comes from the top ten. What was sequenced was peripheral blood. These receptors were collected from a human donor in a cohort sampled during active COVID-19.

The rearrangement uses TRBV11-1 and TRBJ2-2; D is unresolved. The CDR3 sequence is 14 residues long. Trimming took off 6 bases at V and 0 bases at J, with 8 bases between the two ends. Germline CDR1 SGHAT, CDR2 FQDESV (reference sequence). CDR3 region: CASSLSANTGELFF. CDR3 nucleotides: TGTGCCAGCAGTTTGTCGGCGAACACCGGGGAGCTGTTTTTT.

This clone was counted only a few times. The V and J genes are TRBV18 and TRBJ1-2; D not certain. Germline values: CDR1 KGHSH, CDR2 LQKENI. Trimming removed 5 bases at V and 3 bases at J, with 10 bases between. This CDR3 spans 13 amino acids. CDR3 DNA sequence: TGTGCCAGCTCAAACGACCGGGACTATGGCTACACCTTC. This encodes CASSNDRDYGYTF.

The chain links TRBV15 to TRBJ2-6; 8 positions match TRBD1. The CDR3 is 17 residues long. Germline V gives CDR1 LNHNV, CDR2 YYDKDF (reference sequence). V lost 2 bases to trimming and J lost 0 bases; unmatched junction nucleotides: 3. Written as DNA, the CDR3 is TGTGCCACCAGCAGATCGGGACAGGTCTCTGGGGCCAACGTCCTGACTTTC. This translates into CATSRSGQVSGANVLTF.

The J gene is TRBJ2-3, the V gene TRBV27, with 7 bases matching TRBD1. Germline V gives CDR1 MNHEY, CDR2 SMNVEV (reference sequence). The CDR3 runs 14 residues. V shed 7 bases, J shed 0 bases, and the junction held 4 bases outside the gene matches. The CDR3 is CASKTGPSTDTQYF. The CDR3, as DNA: TGTGCCAGCAAGACAGGGCCAAGCACAGATACGCAGTATTTT.

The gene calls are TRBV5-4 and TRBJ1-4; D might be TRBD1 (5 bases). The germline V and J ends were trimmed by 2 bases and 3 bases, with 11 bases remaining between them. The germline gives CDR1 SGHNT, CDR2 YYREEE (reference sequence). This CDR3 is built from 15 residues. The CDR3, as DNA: TGTGCCAGCAGCTTCCGATCGGGGGCTAATGAAAAACTGTTTTTT. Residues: CASSFRSGANEKLFF.

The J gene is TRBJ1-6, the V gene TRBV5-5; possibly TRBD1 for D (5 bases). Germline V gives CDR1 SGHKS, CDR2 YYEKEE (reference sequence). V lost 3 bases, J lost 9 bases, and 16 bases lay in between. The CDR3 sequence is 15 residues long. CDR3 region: CASSSYRQKPSPLHF. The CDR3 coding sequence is TGTGCCAGCAGCTCCTACAGGCAAAAGCCTTCACCCCTCCACTTT.

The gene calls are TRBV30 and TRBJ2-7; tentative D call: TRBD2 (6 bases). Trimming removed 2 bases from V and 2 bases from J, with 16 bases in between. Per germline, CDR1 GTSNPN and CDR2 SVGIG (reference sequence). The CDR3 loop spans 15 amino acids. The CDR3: CAWSLGKRAPYEQYF. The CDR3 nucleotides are TGTGCCTGGAGTCTCGGAAAGCGGGCCCCCTACGAGCAGTACTTC. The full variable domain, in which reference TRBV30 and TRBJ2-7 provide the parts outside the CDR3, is SQTIHQWPATLVQPVGSPLSLECTVEGTSNPNLYWYRQAAGRGLQLLFYSVGIGQISSEVPQNLSASRPQDRQFILSSKKLLLSDSGFYLCAWSLGKRAPYEQYFGPGTRLTVT.

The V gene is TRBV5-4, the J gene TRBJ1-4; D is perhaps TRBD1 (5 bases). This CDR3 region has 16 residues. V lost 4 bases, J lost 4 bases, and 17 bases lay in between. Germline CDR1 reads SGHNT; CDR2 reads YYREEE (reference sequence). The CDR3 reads CASSESTGANNEKLFF. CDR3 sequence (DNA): TGTGCCAGCAGCGAAAGCACAGGAGCCAATAATGAAAAACTGTTTTTT.

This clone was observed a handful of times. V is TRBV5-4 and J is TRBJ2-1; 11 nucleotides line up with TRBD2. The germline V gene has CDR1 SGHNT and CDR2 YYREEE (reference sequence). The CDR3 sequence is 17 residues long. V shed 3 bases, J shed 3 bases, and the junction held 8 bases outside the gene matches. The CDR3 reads CASSSPLAGGVYNEQFF. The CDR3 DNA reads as TGTGCCAGCAGCTCGCCCCTAGCGGGAGGTGTCTACAATGAGCAGTTCTTC.

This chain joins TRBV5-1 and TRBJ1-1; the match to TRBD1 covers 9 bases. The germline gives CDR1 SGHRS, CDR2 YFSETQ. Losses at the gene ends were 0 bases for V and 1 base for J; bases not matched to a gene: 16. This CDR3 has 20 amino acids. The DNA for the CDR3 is TGCGCCAGCAGCTTGGATCCCGACCACAGGGGGCAGAGGGGGAACACTGAAGCTTTCTTT. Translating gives CASSLDPDHRGQRGNTEAFF.

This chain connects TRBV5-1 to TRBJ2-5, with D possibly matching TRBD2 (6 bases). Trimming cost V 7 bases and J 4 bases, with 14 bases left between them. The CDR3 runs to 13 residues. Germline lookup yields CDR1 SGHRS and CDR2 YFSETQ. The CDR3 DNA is TGCGCCAGCCAGGAGGGCAGTAGAGAGACCCAGTACTTC. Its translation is CASQEGSRETQYF.

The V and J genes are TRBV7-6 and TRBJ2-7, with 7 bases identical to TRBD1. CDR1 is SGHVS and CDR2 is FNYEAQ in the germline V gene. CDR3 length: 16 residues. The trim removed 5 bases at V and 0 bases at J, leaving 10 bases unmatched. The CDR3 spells CASSPQGTVPSYEQYF. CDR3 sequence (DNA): TGTGCCAGCAGCCCTCAAGGGACAGTCCCCTCCTACGAGCAGTACTTC.

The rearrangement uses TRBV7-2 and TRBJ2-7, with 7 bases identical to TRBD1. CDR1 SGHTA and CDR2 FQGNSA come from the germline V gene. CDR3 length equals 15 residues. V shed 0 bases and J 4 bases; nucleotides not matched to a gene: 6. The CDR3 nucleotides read TGTGCCAGCAGCTTAGCAGGGGGCGCGTTGTACGAGCAGTACTTC. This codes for CASSLAGGALYEQYF.

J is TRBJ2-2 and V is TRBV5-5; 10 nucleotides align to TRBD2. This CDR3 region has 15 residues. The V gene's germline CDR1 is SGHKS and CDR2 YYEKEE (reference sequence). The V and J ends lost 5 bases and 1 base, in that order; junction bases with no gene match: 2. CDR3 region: CASRSGGENTGELFF. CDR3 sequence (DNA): TGTGCCAGCAGGAGCGGGGGGGAGAACACCGGGGAGCTGTTTTTT.

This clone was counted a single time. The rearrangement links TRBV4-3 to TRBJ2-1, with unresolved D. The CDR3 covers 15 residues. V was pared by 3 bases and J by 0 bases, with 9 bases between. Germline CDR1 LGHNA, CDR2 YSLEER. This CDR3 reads CASSHSARSYNEQFF. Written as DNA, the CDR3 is TGCGCCAGCAGCCATAGTGCCCGCTCCTACAATGAGCAGTTCTTC.

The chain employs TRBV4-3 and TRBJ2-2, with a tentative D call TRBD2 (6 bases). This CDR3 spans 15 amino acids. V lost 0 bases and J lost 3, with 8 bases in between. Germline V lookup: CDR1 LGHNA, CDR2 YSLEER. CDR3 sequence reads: CASSQEGGDTGELFF. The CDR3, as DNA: TGCGCCAGCAGCCAAGAAGGCGGGGACACCGGGGAGCTGTTTTTT.

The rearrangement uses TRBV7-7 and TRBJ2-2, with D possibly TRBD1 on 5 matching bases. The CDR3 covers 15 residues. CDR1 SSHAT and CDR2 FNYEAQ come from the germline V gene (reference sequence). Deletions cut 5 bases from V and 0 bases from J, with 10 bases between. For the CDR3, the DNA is TGTGCCAGCAGCCTGCAGGGCGCGAACACCGGGGAGCTGTTTTTT. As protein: CASSLQGANTGELFF.

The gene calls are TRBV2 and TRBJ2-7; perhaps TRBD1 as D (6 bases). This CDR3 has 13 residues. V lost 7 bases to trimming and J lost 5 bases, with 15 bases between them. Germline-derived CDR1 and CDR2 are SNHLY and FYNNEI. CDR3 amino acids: CASNIEGVHEQYF. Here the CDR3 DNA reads TGTGCCAGCAATATCGAGGGGGTCCACGAGCAGTACTTC.

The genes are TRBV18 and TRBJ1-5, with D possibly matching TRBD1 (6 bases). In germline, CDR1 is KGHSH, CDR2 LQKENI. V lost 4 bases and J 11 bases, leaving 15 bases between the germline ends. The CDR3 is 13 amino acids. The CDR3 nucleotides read TGTGCCAGCTCACAAACAGGGCCACAGACCCAGCATTTT. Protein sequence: CASSQTGPQTQHF.

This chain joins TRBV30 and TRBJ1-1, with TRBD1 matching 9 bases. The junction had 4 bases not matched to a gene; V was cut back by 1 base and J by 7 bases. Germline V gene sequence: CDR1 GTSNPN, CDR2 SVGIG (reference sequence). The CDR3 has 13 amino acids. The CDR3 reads CAWSGGTGFEAFF. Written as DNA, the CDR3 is TGTGCCTGGAGTGGGGGGACAGGGTTTGAAGCTTTCTTT.

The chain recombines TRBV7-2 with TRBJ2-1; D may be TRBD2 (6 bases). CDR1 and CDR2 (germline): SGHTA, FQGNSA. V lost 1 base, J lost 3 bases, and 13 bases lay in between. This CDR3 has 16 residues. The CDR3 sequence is CASSLVGGANYNEQFF. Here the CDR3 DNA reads TGTGCCAGCAGCTTAGTGGGCGGGGCGAACTACAATGAGCAGTTCTTC.

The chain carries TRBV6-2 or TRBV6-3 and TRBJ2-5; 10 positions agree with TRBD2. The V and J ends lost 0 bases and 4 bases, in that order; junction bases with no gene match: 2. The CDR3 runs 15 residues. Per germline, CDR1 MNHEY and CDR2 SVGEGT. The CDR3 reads CASSYSAGGGETQYF. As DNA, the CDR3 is TGTGCCAGCAGTTACTCAGCGGGGGGGGGAGAGACCCAGTACTTC.

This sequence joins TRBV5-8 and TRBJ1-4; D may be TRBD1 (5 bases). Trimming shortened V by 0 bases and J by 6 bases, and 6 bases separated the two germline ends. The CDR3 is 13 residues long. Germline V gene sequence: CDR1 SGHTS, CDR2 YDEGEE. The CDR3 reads CASSLGRDEKLFF. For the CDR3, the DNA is TGTGCCAGCAGCTTGGGCAGGGATGAAAAACTGTTTTTT.

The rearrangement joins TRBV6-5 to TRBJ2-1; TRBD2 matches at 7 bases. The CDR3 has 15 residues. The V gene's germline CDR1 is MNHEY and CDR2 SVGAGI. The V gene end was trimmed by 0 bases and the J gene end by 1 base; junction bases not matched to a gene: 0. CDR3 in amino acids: CASSYSRGSYNEQFF. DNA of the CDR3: TGTGCCAGCAGTTACTCGCGGGGGTCCTACAATGAGCAGTTCTTC.

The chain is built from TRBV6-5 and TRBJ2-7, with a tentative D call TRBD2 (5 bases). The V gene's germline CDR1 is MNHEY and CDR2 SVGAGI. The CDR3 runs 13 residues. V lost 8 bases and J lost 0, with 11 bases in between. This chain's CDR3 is CASRDSSSYEQYF. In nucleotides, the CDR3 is TGTGCCAGCCGGGATTCGAGCTCCTACGAGCAGTACTTC.